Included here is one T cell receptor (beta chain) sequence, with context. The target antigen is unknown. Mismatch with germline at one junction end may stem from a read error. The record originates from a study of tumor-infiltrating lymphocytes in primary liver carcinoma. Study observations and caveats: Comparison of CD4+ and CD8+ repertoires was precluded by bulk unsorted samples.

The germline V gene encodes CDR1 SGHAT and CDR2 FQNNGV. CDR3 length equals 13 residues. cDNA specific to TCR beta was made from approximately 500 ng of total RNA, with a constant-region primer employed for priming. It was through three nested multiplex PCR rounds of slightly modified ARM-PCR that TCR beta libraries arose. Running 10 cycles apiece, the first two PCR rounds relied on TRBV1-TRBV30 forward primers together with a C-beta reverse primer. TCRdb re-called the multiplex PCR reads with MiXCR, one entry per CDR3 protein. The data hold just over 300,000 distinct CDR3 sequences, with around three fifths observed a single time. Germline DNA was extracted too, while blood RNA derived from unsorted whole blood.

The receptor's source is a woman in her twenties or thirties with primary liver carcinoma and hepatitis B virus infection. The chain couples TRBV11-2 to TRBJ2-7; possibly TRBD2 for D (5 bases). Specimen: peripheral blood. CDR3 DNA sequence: TGTGCCAGTAGCTTCCCAGGAGGCAACGAGCGGTACTTC. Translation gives CASSFPGGNERYF. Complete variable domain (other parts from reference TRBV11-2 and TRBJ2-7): EAGVAQSPRYKIIEKRQSVAFWCNPISGHATLYWYQQILGQGPKLLIQFQNNGVVDDSQLPKDRFSAERLKGVDSTLKIQPAKLEDSAVYLCASSFPGGNERYFGPGTRLTVT.